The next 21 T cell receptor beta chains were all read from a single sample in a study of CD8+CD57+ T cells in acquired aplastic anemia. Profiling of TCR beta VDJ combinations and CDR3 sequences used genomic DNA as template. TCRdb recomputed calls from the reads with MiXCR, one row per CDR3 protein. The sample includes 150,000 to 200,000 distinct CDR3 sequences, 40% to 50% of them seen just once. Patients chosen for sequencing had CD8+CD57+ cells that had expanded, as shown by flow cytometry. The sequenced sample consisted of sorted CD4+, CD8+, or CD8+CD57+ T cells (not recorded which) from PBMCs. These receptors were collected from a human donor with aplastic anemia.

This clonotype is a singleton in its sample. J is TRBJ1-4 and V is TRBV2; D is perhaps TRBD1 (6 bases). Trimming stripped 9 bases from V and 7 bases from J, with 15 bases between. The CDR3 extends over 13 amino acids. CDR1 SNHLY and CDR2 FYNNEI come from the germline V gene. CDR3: CARLGGAGEKLFF. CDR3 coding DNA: TGTGCCAGACTCGGGGGGGCCGGTGAAAAACTGTTTTTT.

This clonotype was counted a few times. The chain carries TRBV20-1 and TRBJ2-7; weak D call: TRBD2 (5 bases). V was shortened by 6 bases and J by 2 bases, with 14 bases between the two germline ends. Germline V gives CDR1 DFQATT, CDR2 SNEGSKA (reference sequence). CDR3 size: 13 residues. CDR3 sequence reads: CSAVGPGTYEQYF. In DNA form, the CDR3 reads TGCAGTGCAGTTGGGCCCGGGACCTACGAGCAGTACTTC.

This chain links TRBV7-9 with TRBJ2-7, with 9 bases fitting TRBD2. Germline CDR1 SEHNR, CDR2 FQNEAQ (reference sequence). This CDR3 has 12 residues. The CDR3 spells CAAGGGTYEQYF. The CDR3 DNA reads TGTGCGGCGGGGGGGGGAACCTACGAGCAGTACTTC. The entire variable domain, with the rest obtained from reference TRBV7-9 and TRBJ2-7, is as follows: DTGVSQNPRHKITKRGQNVTFRCDPISEHNRLYWYRQTLGQGPEFLTYFQNEAQLEKSRLLSDRFSAERPKGSFSTLEIQRTEQGDSAMYLCAAGGGTYEQYFGPGTRLTVT.

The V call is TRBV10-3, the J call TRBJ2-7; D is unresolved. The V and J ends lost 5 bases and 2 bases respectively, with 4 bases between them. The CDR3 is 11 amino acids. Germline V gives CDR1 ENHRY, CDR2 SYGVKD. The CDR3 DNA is TGTGCCATCAGTCCCGCCTACGAGCAGTACTTC. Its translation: CAISPAYEQYF.

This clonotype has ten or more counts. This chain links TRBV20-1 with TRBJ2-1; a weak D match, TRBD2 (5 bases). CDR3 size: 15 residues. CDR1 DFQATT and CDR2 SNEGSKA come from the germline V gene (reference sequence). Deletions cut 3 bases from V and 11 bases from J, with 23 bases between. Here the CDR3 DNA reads TGCAGTGCTAGTGATGAGGAGCGGCCCCAATGGCAGCAGTTCTTC. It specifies CSASDEERPQWQQFF.

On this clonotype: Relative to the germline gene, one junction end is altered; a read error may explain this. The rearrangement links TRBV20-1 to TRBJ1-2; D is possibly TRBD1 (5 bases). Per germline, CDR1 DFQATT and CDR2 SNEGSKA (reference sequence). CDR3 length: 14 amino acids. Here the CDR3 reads CGASPPAGLGPYTF. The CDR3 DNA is TGCGGTGCTAGCCCCCCAGCGGGGCTCGGGCCTTACACCTTC.

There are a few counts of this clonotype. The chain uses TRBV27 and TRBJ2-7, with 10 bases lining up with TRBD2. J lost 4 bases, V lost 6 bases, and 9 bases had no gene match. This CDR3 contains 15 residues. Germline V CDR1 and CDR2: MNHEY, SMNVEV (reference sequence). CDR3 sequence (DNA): TGTGCCAGCAGATCGCTAGCGGGGGCGCCATACGAGCAGTACTTC. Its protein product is CASRSLAGAPYEQYF.

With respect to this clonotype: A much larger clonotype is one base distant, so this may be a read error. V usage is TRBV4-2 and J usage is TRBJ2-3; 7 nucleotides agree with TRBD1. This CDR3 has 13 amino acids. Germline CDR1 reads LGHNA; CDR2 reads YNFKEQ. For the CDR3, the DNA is TGTGCCAACAGCTTTGAGGGGGCGGATACGCAGTATTTT. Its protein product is CANSFEGADTQYF.

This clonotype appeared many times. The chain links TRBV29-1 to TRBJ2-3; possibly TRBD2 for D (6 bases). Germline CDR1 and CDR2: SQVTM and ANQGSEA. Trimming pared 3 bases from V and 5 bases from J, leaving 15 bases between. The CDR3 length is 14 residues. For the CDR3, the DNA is TGCAGCGTTGATTCATGGGGGGAAGGAGATACGCAGTATTTT. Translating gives CSVDSWGEGDTQYF.

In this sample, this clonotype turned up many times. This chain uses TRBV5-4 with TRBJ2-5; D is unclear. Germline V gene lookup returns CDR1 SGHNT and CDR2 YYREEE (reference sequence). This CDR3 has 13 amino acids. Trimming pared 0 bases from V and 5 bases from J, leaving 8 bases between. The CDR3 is CASSLGAGETQYF. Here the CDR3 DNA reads TGTGCCAGCAGCTTGGGCGCCGGGGAGACCCAGTACTTC.

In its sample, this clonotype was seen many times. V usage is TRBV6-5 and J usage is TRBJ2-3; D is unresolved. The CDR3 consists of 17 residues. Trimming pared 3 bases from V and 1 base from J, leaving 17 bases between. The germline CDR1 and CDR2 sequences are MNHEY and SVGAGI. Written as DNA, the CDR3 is TGTGCCAGCAGTTATTCAACTCTAGTTTCTCGCACAGATACGCAGTATTTT. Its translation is CASSYSTLVSRTDTQYF.

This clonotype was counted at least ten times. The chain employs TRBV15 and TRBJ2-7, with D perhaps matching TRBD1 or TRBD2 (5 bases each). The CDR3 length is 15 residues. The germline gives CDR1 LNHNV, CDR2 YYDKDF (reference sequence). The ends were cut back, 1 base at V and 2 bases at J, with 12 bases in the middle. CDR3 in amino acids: CATSRGGSFTYEQYF. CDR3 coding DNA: TGTGCCACCAGCAGAGGGGGGAGCTTCACCTACGAGCAGTACTTC.

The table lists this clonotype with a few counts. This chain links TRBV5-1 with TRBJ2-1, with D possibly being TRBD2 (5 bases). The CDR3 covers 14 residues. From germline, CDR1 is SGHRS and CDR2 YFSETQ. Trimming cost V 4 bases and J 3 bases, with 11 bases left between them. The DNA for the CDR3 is TGCGCCAGCAGCCCCGGCGGGCGCTACAATGAGCAGTTCTTC. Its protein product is CASSPGGRYNEQFF.

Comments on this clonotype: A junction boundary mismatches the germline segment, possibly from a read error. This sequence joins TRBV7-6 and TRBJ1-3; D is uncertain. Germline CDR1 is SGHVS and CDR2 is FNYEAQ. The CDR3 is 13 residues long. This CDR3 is CASSSISGNTIYF. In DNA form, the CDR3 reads TGTGCCAGCAGTTCGATCTCCGGAAACACTATATATTTT. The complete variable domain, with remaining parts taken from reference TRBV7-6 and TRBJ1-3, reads GAGVSQSPRYKVTKRGQDVALRCDPISGHVSLYWYRQALGQGPEFLTYFNYEAQQDKSGLPNDRFSAERPEGSISTLTIQRTEQRDSAMYRCASSSISGNTIYFGEGSWLTVV.

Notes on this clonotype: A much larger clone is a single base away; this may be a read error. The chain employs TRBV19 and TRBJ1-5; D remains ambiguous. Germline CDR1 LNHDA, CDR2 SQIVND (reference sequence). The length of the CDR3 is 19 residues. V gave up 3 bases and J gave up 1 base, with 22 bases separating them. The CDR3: CASSIYCAVRIGSNQPQHF. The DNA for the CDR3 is TGTGCCAGTAGTATTTATTGCGCAGTGCGAATTGGGAGCAATCAGCCCCAGCATTTT.

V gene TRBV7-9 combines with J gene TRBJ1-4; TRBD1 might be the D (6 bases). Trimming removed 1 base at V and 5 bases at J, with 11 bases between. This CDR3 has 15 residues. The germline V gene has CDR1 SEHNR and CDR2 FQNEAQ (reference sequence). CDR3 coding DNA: TGTGCCAGCAGCTTAGGGGCAGGGGTCAATGAAAAACTGTTTTTT. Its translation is CASSLGAGVNEKLFF.

Here the CDR3 DNA reads TGTGCCAGCAGCGTAGGAAGGGATCTCGGGACTACCCAAGAGACCCAGTACTTC. As protein: CASSVGRDLGTTQETQYF. The chain carries TRBV9 and TRBJ2-5, with 7 positions matching TRBD2. J lost 1 base, V lost 0 bases, and 12 bases had no gene match. Germline assignment: CDR1 SGDLS and CDR2 YYNGEE. This CDR3 is built from 18 residues.

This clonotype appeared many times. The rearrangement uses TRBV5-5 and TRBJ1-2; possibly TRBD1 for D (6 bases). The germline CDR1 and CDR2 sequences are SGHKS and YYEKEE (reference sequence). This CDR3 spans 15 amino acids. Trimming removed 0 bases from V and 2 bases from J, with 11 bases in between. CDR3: CASSLERQANYGYTF. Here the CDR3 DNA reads TGTGCCAGCAGCTTGGAACGACAGGCCAACTATGGCTACACCTTC.

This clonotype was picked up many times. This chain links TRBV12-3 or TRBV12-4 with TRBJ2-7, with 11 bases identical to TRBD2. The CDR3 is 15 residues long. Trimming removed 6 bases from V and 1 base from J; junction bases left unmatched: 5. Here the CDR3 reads CASRRGLAASYEQYF. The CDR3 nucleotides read TGTGCCAGCAGACGGGGACTAGCGGCTTCCTACGAGCAGTACTTC.

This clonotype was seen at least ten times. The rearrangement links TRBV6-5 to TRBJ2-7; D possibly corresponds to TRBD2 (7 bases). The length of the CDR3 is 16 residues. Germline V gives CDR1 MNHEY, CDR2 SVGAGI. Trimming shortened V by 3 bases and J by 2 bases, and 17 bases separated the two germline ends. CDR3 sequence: CASSYSGGAGTYEQYF. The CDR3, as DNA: TGTGCCAGCAGTTATAGTGGGGGGGCCGGCACCTACGAGCAGTACTTC.

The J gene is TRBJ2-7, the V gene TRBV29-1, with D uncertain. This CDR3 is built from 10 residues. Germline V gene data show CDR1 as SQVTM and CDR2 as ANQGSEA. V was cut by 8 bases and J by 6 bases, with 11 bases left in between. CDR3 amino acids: CSLSDREQYF. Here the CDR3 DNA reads TGCAGCTTGTCAGACCGCGAGCAGTACTTC.